Shown below are 2 T cell receptor delta chains from a single sample sequenced in a study of gamma-delta T cells after stem cell transplantation (TCRdb year 2016). Library preparation used RT-PCR. Sequencing was carried out with an Illumina MiSeq. TCRdb processed the public reads again with the CATT caller, after which rows with matching DNA were combined. This sample lists about 1,500 delta-chain clones; about 22% were detected once. The ten largest clonotypes hold about 38% of the sample. Sequencing input: gamma-delta T cells. All receptors derive from a human donor. It is not recorded whose cells these are; they may come from a transplant donor.

There are a few counts of this clone. The genes are TRDV2 and TRDJ3, with 8 bases matching TRDD3. Losses at the gene ends were 2 bases for V and 0 bases for J; bases not matched to a gene: 8. The germline gives CDR1 GEAIGNYY, CDR2 EKD. The length of the CDR3 is 19 residues. The CDR3 sequence: CACDSVLGASSWDTRQMFF. In DNA form, the CDR3 reads TGTGCCTGTGACAGTGTACTGGGGGCAAGCTCCTGGGACACCCGACAGATGTTTTTC.

The CDR3 DNA reads TGTGCCTGTGACACCGTAACTGGGGGAGACCCTGGGGGTTACACCGATAAACTCATCTTT. Its translation: CACDTVTGGDPGGYTDKLIF. The V and J genes are TRDV2 and TRDJ1, with TRDD3 identical over 9 bases. Germline V lookup: CDR1 GEAIGNYY, CDR2 EKD. With 0 bases clipped from V and 0 bases from J, the junction kept 16 bases outside the gene matches. This CDR3 has 20 amino acids.